The rows below give T cell receptor beta chains drawn from one sample of a study of blood T cell repertoires in COVID-19. Sequenced by immunoSEQ multiplex PCR; TCRdb stores in-frame clones only, minus some. The table lists 200,000 or so clones, more than 85% of them singletons. The sample comprised peripheral blood. The receptors here all came from a man aged 70 or older with active or convalescent COVID-19. CDR3s include the opening cysteine and the closing phenylalanine or tryptophan. The D gene is left open where the match is weak. Clone size is shown for a subset of rows, as once, few, many or a class of expanded clone.

>NA|17|TRBJ2-7|TRBV12-1|NA
CASSPLDRTGFSYEQYF
TGTGCCAGCAGCCCCTTGGACCGGACAGGGTTTTCCTACGAGCAGTACTTC
>NA|14|TRBJ1-1|TRBV3-1/TRBV3-2|NA
CASSPDKLNTEAFF
TGTGCCAGCAGCCCCGACAAGCTGAACACTGAAGCTTTCTTT
>NA|12|TRBJ1-1|TRBV29-1|TRBD1
CSGARGRGEAFF
TGCAGCGGGGCCAGGGGGCGCGGTGAAGCTTTCTTT
>NA|15|TRBJ2-7|TRBV5-4|TRBD2
CASSPTSGRTYEQYF
TGTGCCAGCAGCCCCACTAGCGGGAGGACCTACGAGCAGTACTTC
>NA|19|TRBJ2-6|TRBV7-2|NA
CASSPRTGTPRSGANVLTF
TGTGCCAGCAGCCCCCGCACCGGGACTCCCCGCTCTGGGGCCAACGTCCTGACTTTC
>few|13|TRBJ1-1|TRBV12-3/TRBV12-4|NA
CASSLEGNTEAFF
TGTGCCAGCAGTTTGGAGGGGAACACTGAAGCTTTCTTT
>NA|14|TRBJ1-2|TRBV4-3|NA
CASSQEDTIYGYTF
TGCGCCAGCAGCCAAGAGGACACGATCTATGGCTACACCTTC
>NA|14|TRBJ2-1|TRBV29-1|TRBD2
CSVERLAVYNEQFF
TGCAGCGTTGAACGACTAGCGGTTTACAATGAGCAGTTCTTC
>NA|15|TRBJ2-2|TRBV10-3|TRBD1
CAITDGTGGSGELFF
TGTGCCATCACCGACGGGACAGGGGGCTCCGGGGAGCTGTTTTTT
>NA|15|TRBJ2-2|TRBV6-5|TRBD1
CASSPGTANTGELFF
TGTGCCAGCAGCCCCGGGACAGCGAACACCGGGGAGCTGTTTTTT
>NA|14|TRBJ1-5|TRBV19|NA
CASKDSPSNQPQHF
TGTGCCAGTAAAGACAGCCCAAGCAATCAGCCCCAGCATTTT
>NA|16|TRBJ2-2|TRBV7-9|TRBD1
CASNLQGGVVTGELFF
TGTGCCAGCAATTTACAGGGGGGCGTCGTCACCGGGGAGCTGTTTTTT
>NA|15|TRBJ2-5|TRBV7-9|TRBD2
CASSRAGGYQETQYF
TGTGCCAGCAGCCGGGCGGGAGGGTACCAAGAGACCCAGTACTTC
>NA|14|TRBJ1-5|TRBV6-5|NA
CASSTLTGNQPQHF
TGTGCCAGCAGTACCCTAACAGGGAATCAGCCCCAGCATTTT
>NA|16|TRBJ1-6|TRBV9|NA
CASSVGTPGEGGALHF
TGTGCCAGCAGCGTAGGGACGCCCGGGGAAGGAGGGGCCCTCCACTTT
>NA|15|TRBJ2-1|TRBV9|TRBD2
CASSVVRGGQGEQFF
TGTGCCAGCAGCGTAGTTCGGGGGGGCCAGGGTGAGCAGTTCTTC
>NA|14|TRBJ2-5|TRBV3-1/TRBV3-2|NA
CASSQVAVQETQYF
TGTGCCAGCAGCCAAGTTGCGGTTCAAGAGACCCAGTACTTC
>NA|15|TRBJ2-7|TRBV6-6|TRBD1
CASSYSIGTGYEQYF
TGTGCCAGCAGTTACTCAATCGGGACAGGGTACGAGCAGTACTTC
>NA|16|TRBJ1-2|TRBV18|NA
CASSATRVEKNYGYTF
TGTGCCAGCTCCGCAACCCGAGTGGAGAAGAACTATGGCTACACCTTC
>NA|17|TRBJ1-2|TRBV13|NA
CASSPQVPRVVPYGYTF
TGTGCCAGCAGCCCGCAGGTGCCCAGAGTTGTCCCCTATGGCTACACCTTC
>NA|14|TRBJ1-1|TRBV6-5|TRBD1
CASSRQGRNTEAFF
TGTGCCAGCAGCAGACAGGGTAGGAACACTGAAGCTTTCTTT
>NA|14|TRBJ1-3|TRBV6-5|TRBD1
CATMVGTAGNTIYF
TGTGCCACCATGGTGGGGACAGCTGGAAACACCATATATTTT